The 31 T cell receptor beta chains reported below all come from one sample, sequenced in a study of blood T cell repertoires in COVID-19. The data were produced by immunoSEQ multiplex PCR, yet TCRdb's version contains in-frame clones alone and is incomplete. Here the sample spans around 190,000 clones, approximately 85% being singletons. The sample consisted of peripheral blood. All receptors derive from a woman in her sixties or seventies with acute or convalescent COVID-19.

This chain connects TRBV3-1 (or the pseudogene TRBV3-2) to TRBJ2-4; TRBD2 agrees at 11 bases. Per the germline V gene, CDR1 is LGHDT and CDR2 is YNNKEL (reference sequence). The CDR3 totals 15 residues. Germline trimming cut 4 bases from V and 8 bases from J; bases unmatched to any gene: 7. The CDR3, as DNA: TGTGCCAGCAGCCTCCAGGCTAGCGGGAGGTACATTCAGTACTTC. Protein product: CASSLQASGRYIQYF.

Here the CDR3 reads CSVAVQGPPQETQYF. As DNA, the CDR3 is TGCAGCGTTGCGGTCCAGGGGCCACCGCAAGAGACCCAGTACTTC. The gene calls are TRBV29-1 and TRBJ2-5, with D possibly matching TRBD1 (6 bases). Germline assignment: CDR1 SQVTM and CDR2 ANQGSEA. The V gene lost 4 bases and the J gene lost 2 bases, with 17 bases spanning the gap. The CDR3 runs 15 residues.

The chain couples TRBV28 to TRBJ2-3, with no clear D. Looked up from germline, CDR1 is MDHEN and CDR2 is SYDVKM. V lost 6 bases and J 6 bases, leaving 10 bases between the germline ends. This CDR3 has 12 amino acids. CDR3 residues: CASSPRRDTQYF. In nucleotides, the CDR3 is TGTGCCAGCAGCCCCCGCCGGGATACGCAGTATTTT.

This clone appeared a single time. The gene calls are TRBV3-1 (or the pseudogene TRBV3-2) and TRBJ1-1; D is perhaps TRBD1 (6 bases). The V and J ends lost 1 base and 4 bases respectively, with 10 bases between them. The CDR3 sequence is 14 residues long. CDR1 is LGHDT, CDR2 YNNKEL, per germline (reference sequence). CDR3 residues: CASSQVSRGTEAFF. CDR3 DNA: TGTGCCAGCAGCCAAGTCAGCAGGGGCACTGAAGCTTTCTTT.

J is TRBJ2-1 and V is TRBV6-2 or TRBV6-3; D may be TRBD2 (5 bases). Trimming pared 5 bases from V and 7 bases from J, leaving 18 bases between. Germline values: CDR1 MNHEY, CDR2 SVGEGT. This CDR3 spans 15 amino acids. The CDR3 sequence: CASSPLAWVVNEQFF. The DNA for the CDR3 is TGTGCCAGCAGTCCCCTAGCATGGGTTGTAAATGAGCAGTTCTTC.

This chain uses TRBV5-1 with TRBJ2-5; perhaps TRBD2 as D (6 bases). CDR3 length: 16 amino acids. The V gene lost 2 bases and the J gene lost 4 bases, with 18 bases spanning the gap. The germline V gene has CDR1 SGHRS and CDR2 YFSETQ. DNA for the CDR3: TGCGCCAGCAGCTTTTCTGATCGATCGCGGGGAGAGACCCAGTACTTC. Its translation: CASSFSDRSRGETQYF.

V gene TRBV30 combines with J gene TRBJ2-1, with D possibly TRBD2 on 7 matching bases. The germline CDR1 and CDR2 sequences are GTSNPN and SVGIG (reference sequence). This CDR3 is 12 amino acids long. With 4 bases removed from V and 10 bases from J, the gap between germline ends came to 14 bases. CDR3 sequence: CAWKGGGREQFF. The DNA of the CDR3 is TGTGCCTGGAAAGGGGGGGGGCGCGAGCAGTTCTTC. Full variable domain (rest looked up from reference TRBV30 and TRBJ2-1): SQTIHQWPATLVQPVGSPLSLECTVEGTSNPNLYWYRQAAGRGLQLLFYSVGIGQISSEVPQNLSASRPQDRQFILSSKKLLLSDSGFYLCAWKGGGREQFFGPGTRLTVL.

The CDR3 loop is CAISPIGERENNEQFF. The CDR3 bases are TGTGCCATCAGCCCCATCGGCGAGCGGGAGAACAATGAGCAGTTCTTC. This chain uses TRBV10-3 with TRBJ2-1; 8 bases line up with TRBD2. With V trimmed by 6 bases and J by 5 bases, 12 bases remained unmatched. The CDR3 runs to 16 residues. Germline CDR1 and CDR2: ENHRY and SYGVKD.

Comments on this clone: This sample also contains other DNA sequences that code for the same CDR3. The chain joins TRBV5-1 to TRBJ2-2; 12 nucleotides match TRBD2. Germline trimming cut 5 bases from V and 5 bases from J; bases unmatched to any gene: 1. The CDR3 has 14 residues. Germline CDR1 is SGHRS and CDR2 is YFSETQ. The CDR3 nucleotides are TGCGCCAGCAGGGGGACTAGCGGGACCGGGGAGCTGTTTTTT. Translation gives CASRGTSGTGELFF.

For this clone: An end of the junction differs from the germline gene, which may be a read error. Here the CDR3 DNA reads TGTGCCAGCAGCGTAGAGGGACTAGCGGACTCTTTT. Amino acids: CASSVEGLADSF. The chain joins TRBV9 to TRBJ2-3; TRBD2 agrees at 11 bases. CDR1 and CDR2 from the germline V gene are SGDLS and YYNGEE. The CDR3 consists of 12 residues. Combining the CDR3 with reference TRBV9 and TRBJ2-3 gives the whole variable domain DSGVTQTPKHLITATGQRVTLRCSPRSGDLSVYWYQQSLDQGLQFLIQYYNGEERAKGNILERFSAQQFPDLHSELNLSSLELGDSALYFCASSVEGLADSFGPGTRLTVL.

V and J are TRBV6-2 or TRBV6-3 and TRBJ2-7; D is possibly TRBD2 (6 bases). Trimming pared 5 bases from V and 0 bases from J, leaving 11 bases between. The CDR3 is 14 residues long. Germline V gene data show CDR1 as MNHEY and CDR2 as SVGEGT. CDR3 sequence (DNA): TGTGCCAGCAGTCGAGCGGGCTTCTCCTACGAGCAGTACTTC. Translation gives CASSRAGFSYEQYF.

The gene calls are TRBV19 and TRBJ1-1; D remains unclear. This CDR3 has 16 residues. The V gene's germline CDR1 is LNHDA and CDR2 SQIVND (reference sequence). V lost 1 base, J lost 11 bases, and 23 bases lay in between. The CDR3 DNA reads TGTGCCAGTAGTATAGTTGCGGGCTACGGTAACCCAAGGGCTTTCTTT. Translating it yields CASSIVAGYGNPRAFF.

This clone is a singleton in its sample. The chain carries TRBV5-1 and TRBJ2-6, with 7 bases fitting TRBD1. V was clipped by 4 bases and J by 2 bases; unmatched bases: 3. This CDR3 is built from 15 residues. CDR1 and CDR2 (germline): SGHRS, YFSETQ. The CDR3 protein is CASSVQGTGANVLTF. The DNA of the CDR3 is TGCGCCAGCAGCGTACAGGGGACTGGGGCCAACGTCCTGACTTTC.

The rearrangement uses TRBV6-5 and TRBJ1-5; 7 positions match TRBD1. The CDR3 length is 15 residues. Looked up from germline, CDR1 is MNHEY and CDR2 is SVGAGI. V lost 6 bases and J lost 3; bases outside the gene matches: 8. CDR3 in DNA: TGTGCCAGCAGGCCTCGGACAGGTAACAATCAGCCCCAGCATTTT. This sequence encodes CASRPRTGNNQPQHF.

This clone was seen a few times. This chain uses TRBV5-4 with TRBJ1-4; D is ambiguous. V was clipped by 4 bases and J by 6 bases, with 16 bases between them. CDR1 is SGHNT, CDR2 YYREEE, per germline (reference sequence). CDR3 length: 15 residues. In DNA, the CDR3 is TGTGCCAGCAGCCCGTTAGGAGCGGCGGATGAAAAACTGTTTTTT. Protein sequence: CASSPLGAADEKLFF.

The chain uses TRBV5-4 and TRBJ1-4, with D unclear. The CDR3 runs 14 residues. Trimming left V 0 bases short and J 5 bases short, with 8 bases between. From germline, CDR1 is SGHNT and CDR2 YYREEE (reference sequence). CDR3 sequence reads: CASSLGERNEKLFF. The CDR3 DNA sequence: TGTGCCAGCAGCTTGGGGGAGAGGAATGAAAAACTGTTTTTT.

The V gene is TRBV11-2, the J gene TRBJ2-1; TRBD2 matches at 11 bases. The J segment lost 6 bases and the V segment lost 3 bases, leaving 7 bases of the junction unmatched. From germline, CDR1 is SGHAT and CDR2 FQNNGV. This CDR3 has 16 residues. In DNA, the CDR3 is TGTGCCAGCAGCTTGATTAGCGGGAGGGCCATCAATGAGCAGTTCTTC. Its translation: CASSLISGRAINEQFF.

The chain joins TRBV7-6 to TRBJ2-2, with 9 bases matching TRBD2. CDR1 is SGHVS and CDR2 is FNYEAQ in the germline V gene. This CDR3 spans 14 amino acids. J lost 6 bases, V lost 6 bases, and 5 bases had no gene match. CDR3 DNA: TGTGCCAGCAGGGTAGCGGGAGAGGCCGGGGAGCTGTTTTTT. This translates into CASRVAGEAGELFF.

CDR3 in DNA: TGTGCCAGCAGCCAAGGAGCGGGGGTGTTCAATGAGCAGTTCTTC. This gives the protein CASSQGAGVFNEQFF. The rearrangement uses TRBV3-1 (or the pseudogene TRBV3-2) and TRBJ2-1, with 8 nucleotides matching TRBD2. The CDR3 spans 15 residues. V shed 1 base and J 6 bases; nucleotides not matched to a gene: 5. The germline gives CDR1 LGHDT, CDR2 YNNKEL (reference sequence).

V gene TRBV3-1 (or the pseudogene TRBV3-2) combines with J gene TRBJ1-1, with D perhaps matching TRBD1 (5 bases). This CDR3 spans 15 amino acids. Per the germline V gene, CDR1 is LGHDT and CDR2 is YNNKEL (reference sequence). V lost 1 base, J lost 4 bases, and 13 bases lay in between. The CDR3 DNA reads TGTGCCAGCAGCCAAGGACCAGGGCTATCCACTGAAGCTTTCTTT. Amino acid sequence: CASSQGPGLSTEAFF.

In regard to this clone: The same CDR3 can be traced to other DNA sequences in this sample. The chain couples TRBV27 to TRBJ1-3, with 7 bases aligning to TRBD1. The ends lost 2 bases at V and 2 bases at J; junction bases unmatched: 0. The CDR3 runs 14 residues. Germline V lookup: CDR1 MNHEY, CDR2 SMNVEV (reference sequence). CDR3 amino acids: CASSLTGAGNTIYF. CDR3 in DNA: TGTGCCAGCAGTTTAACAGGGGCTGGAAACACCATATATTTT.

This clone was recorded once. The chain is built from TRBV5-5 and TRBJ2-7; the match to TRBD2 covers 8 bases. Germline V lookup: CDR1 SGHKS, CDR2 YYEKEE (reference sequence). V shed 0 bases and J 2 bases; nucleotides not matched to a gene: 4. CDR3 size: 15 residues. The CDR3 DNA reads as TGTGCCAGCAGCTTGGAGGTAGCGGGGACCTACGAGCAGTACGTC. Protein product: CASSLEVAGTYEQYV.

The chain links TRBV4-1 to TRBJ2-2; no reliable D call. CDR1 and CDR2 (germline): MGHRA, YSYEKL. There are 14 residues in the CDR3. Trimming took 2 bases from V and 5 from J, leaving 9 bases between them. The CDR3 loop reads CASSQNSRTGELFF. CDR3 nucleotides: TGCGCCAGCAGCCAAAACTCACGGACCGGGGAGCTGTTTTTT.

On this clone: The sample contains more than one DNA sequence encoding this CDR3. This sequence joins TRBV14 and TRBJ2-1, with TRBD2 identical over 7 bases. CDR3 size: 13 residues. V trimming: 1 base; J trimming: 9 bases; junction bases outside the gene matches: 3. The germline V gene has CDR1 SGHDN and CDR2 FVKESK. In DNA, the CDR3 is TGTGCCAGCAGCCAAGGGACTAGATCTGAGCAGTTCTTC. It yields the protein CASSQGTRSEQFF. The entire variable domain, with the rest obtained from reference TRBV14 and TRBJ2-1, is as follows: EAGVTQFPSHSVIEKGQTVTLRCDPISGHDNLYWYRRVMGKEIKFLLHFVKESKQDESGMPNNRFLAERTGGTYSTLKVQPAELEDSGVYFCASSQGTRSEQFFGPGTRLTVL.

The rearrangement uses TRBV3-1 (or the pseudogene TRBV3-2) and TRBJ1-2; 8 bases agree with TRBD1. Trimming cost V 5 bases and J 2 bases; bases outside gene matches: 10. Germline assignment: CDR1 LGHDT and CDR2 YNNKEL (reference sequence). The CDR3 spans 16 residues. The CDR3 loop reads CASSSTRTGKNYGYTF. For the CDR3, the DNA is TGTGCCAGCAGCTCTACGCGGACAGGGAAAAACTATGGCTACACCTTC.

The rearrangement joins TRBV5-1 to TRBJ2-6, with 7 positions matching TRBD1. The germline V gene encodes CDR1 SGHRS and CDR2 YFSETQ. Trimming at V came to 2 bases and at J to 2 bases, leaving 1 base not matched to a gene. This CDR3 contains 15 residues. CDR3 amino acids: CASSLGGPGANVLTF. The CDR3 bases are TGCGCCAGCAGCTTAGGGGGCCCTGGGGCCAACGTCCTGACTTTC.

V gene TRBV5-8 combines with J gene TRBJ1-1; no reliable D call. This CDR3 contains 14 residues. Germline V gene sequence: CDR1 SGHTS, CDR2 YDEGEE. V was pared by 2 bases and J by 0 bases, with 8 bases between. The CDR3 nucleotides read TGTGCCAGCAGCTTTCAGGTAATGAACACTGAAGCTTTCTTT. Protein sequence: CASSFQVMNTEAFF.

J is TRBJ1-2 and V is TRBV25-1, with TRBD1 matching 10 bases. Germline V gene sequence: CDR1 MGHDK, CDR2 SYGVNS. J lost 7 bases, V lost 6 bases, and 2 bases had no gene match. The CDR3 totals 12 residues. CDR3 loop: CASSGTGAGYTF. The CDR3 DNA reads as TGTGCCAGCAGCGGGACAGGGGCTGGCTACACCTTC.

The chain's CDR3 is CASRSGGNEQFF. The CDR3 coding sequence is TGTGCCAGCAGATCGGGCGGGAATGAGCAGTTCTTC. The chain combines TRBV2 with TRBJ2-1; TRBD2 is a possible D gene (5 bases). With 6 bases removed from V and 7 bases from J, the gap between germline ends came to 10 bases. This CDR3 is 12 amino acids long. Germline V CDR1 and CDR2: SNHLY, FYNNEI.

V gene TRBV19 combines with J gene TRBJ1-6, with 8 bases lining up with TRBD1. The length of the CDR3 is 15 residues. CDR1 LNHDA and CDR2 SQIVND come from the germline V gene (reference sequence). V lost 1 base to trimming and J lost 9 bases; unmatched junction nucleotides: 5. CDR3 residues: CASSIAGGEVSPLHF. CDR3 in DNA: TGTGCCAGTAGTATAGCAGGGGGCGAGGTTTCACCCCTCCACTTT.

A few counts support this clone. The chain carries TRBV13 and TRBJ1-1; 12 bases match TRBD1. The V segment lost 4 bases and the J segment 2 bases; nucleotides outside the gene matches: 14. The CDR3 consists of 19 residues. Germline-derived CDR1 and CDR2 are PRHDT and FYEKMQ (reference sequence). In DNA, the CDR3 is TGTGCCAGCAGCTCCACCCGGGACAGGGGGCGTGGGATAAACACTGAAGCTTTCTTT. Protein product: CASSSTRDRGRGINTEAFF.